The sequence of this T cell receptor (beta chain) was determined in a study of T cell repertoires in cytomegalovirus infection. The wider study: Matching HLA type and CMV infection were both indicated by public TCR beta signatures.

With regard to this clonotype: Its specificity is unknown.

TCRdb itself ran the reads through MiXCR, one entry per CDR3 protein. The sample lists 90,000 to 120,000 distinct CDR3 sequences, 42% occurring once. The specimen was CD8+ T cells from cultured PBMCs, collected from culture after CMV antigen stimulation. The clonotype was recovered from a human donor in good health (CMV status not recorded). Some clones in this sample may be carry-over from other donors' samples.

CDR3 amino acids: CSARSYGTNDGYTF. The CDR3 DNA follows: TGCAGTGCTAGATCTTACGGGACAAACGATGGCTACACCTTC. V and J are TRBV20-1 and TRBJ1-2; maybe TRBD1 (6 bases). The V gene lost 2 bases and the J gene lost 6 bases, with 16 bases spanning the gap. The CDR3 runs to 14 residues. CDR1 and CDR2 from the germline V gene are DFQATT and SNEGSKA (reference sequence).